This T cell receptor beta chain appears in the sequencing data of a study of T cells after yellow fever vaccination. Study overall: Any fraction with a low cell number was prepared using SMART-Seq v4 Ultra Low Input. The study, taken as a whole, reports: Weaker overall was a secondary response that nonetheless peaked faster, on day 5 versus 15. A small proportion of clonotypes was detected in both the CD4 and CD8 compartments. At approximately 96% for CD4 and almost 90% for CD8, most primary-vaccination clones showed up again after the booster.

TCRdb reanalysed the 5' RACE reads using MiXCR and keeps one entry per CDR3 protein. Found here are 140,000 to 150,000 distinct CDR3 sequences, 6.6% of them singletons; the top ten hold more than 0.6%. The V and J ends lost 4 bases and 1 base, in that order; junction bases with no gene match: 11. Per the germline V gene, CDR1 is SGHDT and CDR2 is YYEEEE. The length of the CDR3 is 18 residues. This clonotype was seen ten or more times. Its specificity is not known. The sequence was collected from a man in his thirties or forties who received the YFV17D yellow fever vaccine. The V call is TRBV5-6, the J call TRBJ2-1; 10 bases match TRBD2. Sequenced material: CD4+ T cells sorted from PBMCs, taken 10 days after the yellow fever booster vaccination. The CDR3 DNA follows: TGTGCCAGCAGCCCGGGTTGGCTAGCGGGAGATTCCTACAATGAGCAGTTCTTC. Translated, it gives CASSPGWLAGDSYNEQFF. The complete variable domain, with remaining parts taken from reference TRBV5-6 and TRBJ2-1, reads DAGVTQSPTHLIKTRGQQVTLRCSPKSGHDTVSWYQQALGQGPQFIFQYYEEEERQRGNFPDRFSGHQFPNYSSELNVNALLLGDSALYLCASSPGWLAGDSYNEQFFGPGTRLTVL.